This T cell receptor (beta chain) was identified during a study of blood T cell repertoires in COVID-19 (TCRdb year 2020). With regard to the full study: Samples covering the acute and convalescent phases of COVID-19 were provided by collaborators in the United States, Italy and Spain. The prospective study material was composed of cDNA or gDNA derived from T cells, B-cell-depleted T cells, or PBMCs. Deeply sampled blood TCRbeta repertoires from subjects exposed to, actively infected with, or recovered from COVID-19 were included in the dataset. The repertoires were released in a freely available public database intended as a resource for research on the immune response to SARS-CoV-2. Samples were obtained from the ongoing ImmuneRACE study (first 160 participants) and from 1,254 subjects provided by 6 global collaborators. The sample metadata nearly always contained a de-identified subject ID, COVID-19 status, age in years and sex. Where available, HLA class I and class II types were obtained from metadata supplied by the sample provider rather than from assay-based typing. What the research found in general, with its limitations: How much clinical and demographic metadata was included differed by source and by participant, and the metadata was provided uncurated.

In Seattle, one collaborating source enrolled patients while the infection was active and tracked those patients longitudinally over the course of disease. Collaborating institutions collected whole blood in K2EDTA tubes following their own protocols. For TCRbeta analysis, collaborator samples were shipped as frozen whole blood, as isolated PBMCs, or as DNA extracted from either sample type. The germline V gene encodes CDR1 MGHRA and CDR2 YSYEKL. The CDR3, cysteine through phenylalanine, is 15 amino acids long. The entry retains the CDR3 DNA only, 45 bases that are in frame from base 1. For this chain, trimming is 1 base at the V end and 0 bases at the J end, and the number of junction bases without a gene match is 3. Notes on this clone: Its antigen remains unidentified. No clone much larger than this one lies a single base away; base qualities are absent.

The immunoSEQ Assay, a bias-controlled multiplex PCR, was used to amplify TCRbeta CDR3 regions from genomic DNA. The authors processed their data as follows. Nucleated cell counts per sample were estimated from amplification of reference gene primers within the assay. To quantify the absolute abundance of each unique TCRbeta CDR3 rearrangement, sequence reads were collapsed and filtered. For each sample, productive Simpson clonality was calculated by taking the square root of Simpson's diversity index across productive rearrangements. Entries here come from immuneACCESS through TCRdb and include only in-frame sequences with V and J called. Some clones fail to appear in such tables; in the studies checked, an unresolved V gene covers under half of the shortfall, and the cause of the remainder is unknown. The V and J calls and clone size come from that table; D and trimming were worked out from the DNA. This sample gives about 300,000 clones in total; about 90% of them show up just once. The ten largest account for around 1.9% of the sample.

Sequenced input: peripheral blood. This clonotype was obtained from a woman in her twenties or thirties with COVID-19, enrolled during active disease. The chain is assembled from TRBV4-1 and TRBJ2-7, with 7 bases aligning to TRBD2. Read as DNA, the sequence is TGCGCCAGCAGCCAAGGAGCTAGCGGCTCCTACGAGCAGTACTTC. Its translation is CASSQGASGSYEQYF.